Below are 30 T cell receptor beta chains sequenced from a single sample in a study of T cell responses to AZD1222 COVID-19 vaccine (dated by TCRdb to about 2021). Library method: the immunoSEQ multiplex PCR assay. Sourced from immuneACCESS, this table was stored by TCRdb with only in-frame sequences that have V and J called. A share of the clones is absent; for the studies checked, an unresolved V gene accounts for under half, and the remainder has no known explanation. Present in this sample are about 150,000 clones, approximately 90% of which were seen just once. The top ten hold about 3.5% of the sample. What this sample's time point label stands for: baseline before first vaccination. Material: peripheral blood, obtained on day 0 of AZD1222 vaccination. The source is an adult in good health.

The gene calls are TRBV7-8 and TRBJ2-1; tentatively, D is TRBD1 or TRBD2 (5 bases each). Trimming pared 5 bases from V and 8 bases from J, leaving 16 bases between. Germline V gene sequence: CDR1 SGHVS, CDR2 FQNEAQ. The CDR3 extends over 14 amino acids. The CDR3 protein is CASSPNTRGYEQFF. The CDR3 DNA is TGTGCCAGCAGCCCTAATACTAGGGGCTATGAGCAGTTCTTC.

DNA for the CDR3: TGTGCCAGCTCACTGGGTGTGAGTGAGACCCAGTACTTC. It codes for CASSLGVSETQYF. V is TRBV18 and J is TRBJ2-5; D unresolved. The length of the CDR3 is 13 residues. Trimming took 4 bases from V and 5 from J, leaving 11 bases between them. Germline V gene data show CDR1 as KGHSH and CDR2 as LQKENI. The complete variable domain, with remaining parts taken from reference TRBV18 and TRBJ2-5, reads NAGVMQNPRHLVRRRGQEARLRCSPMKGHSHVYWYRQLPEEGLKFMVYLQKENIIDESGMPKERFSAEFPKEGPSILRIQQVVRGDSAAYFCASSLGVSETQYFGPGTRLLVL.

CDR3 loop: CASSPGLLETGELFF. In DNA form, the CDR3 reads TGTGCCAGCAGCCCTGGACTTCTCGAAACCGGGGAGCTGTTTTTT. The rearrangement joins TRBV7-9 to TRBJ2-2; D perhaps matches TRBD2 (5 bases). Trimming pared 5 bases from V and 5 bases from J, leaving 15 bases between. CDR1 and CDR2 from the germline V gene are SEHNR and FQNEAQ (reference sequence). The CDR3 runs to 15 residues.

The genes are TRBV18 and TRBJ1-3, with 10 nucleotides matching TRBD1. J gave up 0 bases and V 6 bases, and 8 bases lay outside the gene matches. Germline V CDR1 and CDR2: KGHSH, LQKENI. The CDR3 extends over 17 amino acids. The CDR3 reads CASSPGTGVGSGNTIYF. The CDR3 nucleotides are TGTGCCAGCTCGCCCGGGACAGGGGTAGGCTCTGGAAACACCATATATTTT.

V and J are TRBV28 and TRBJ2-7; 9 positions match TRBD1. Germline V gene data show CDR1 as MDHEN and CDR2 as SYDVKM. V trimming: 6 bases; J trimming: 2 bases; junction bases outside the gene matches: 8. The CDR3 contains 15 residues. The CDR3 loop reads CASSAGQGTTYEQYF. The CDR3 DNA is TGTGCCAGCAGCGCGGGACAGGGCACCACCTACGAGCAGTACTTC.

This clone is classed as medium-sized. V is TRBV11-2 and J is TRBJ1-2; TRBD1 agrees at 10 bases. The trim removed 1 base at V and 8 bases at J, leaving 7 bases unmatched. Per the germline V gene, CDR1 is SGHAT and CDR2 is FQNNGV. The CDR3 spans 15 residues. The DNA for the CDR3 is TGTGCCAGCAGCTTAGCCTTGACAGGGGGCGACGGCTACACCTTC. This gives the protein CASSLALTGGDGYTF.

J is TRBJ1-5 and V is TRBV7-9; unclear D gene. The germline V and J ends were trimmed by 3 bases and 5 bases, with 8 bases remaining between them. This CDR3 spans 13 amino acids. Germline V gene sequence: CDR1 SEHNR, CDR2 FQNEAQ (reference sequence). In DNA, the CDR3 is TGTGCCAGCAGCTTGGGCAGAGATCAGCCCCAGCATTTT. Its protein product is CASSLGRDQPQHF.

CDR3 DNA sequence: TGTGCCAGCTCACCAAGCTCGCCCGTTGCCAAAAACATTCAGTACTTC. Protein: CASSPSSPVAKNIQYF. The chain couples TRBV18 to TRBJ2-4; D is uncertain. The CDR3 is 16 residues long. The germline V and J ends were trimmed by 2 bases and 1 base, with 12 bases remaining between them. Germline V gives CDR1 KGHSH, CDR2 LQKENI. Together with reference TRBV18 and TRBJ2-4, the CDR3 gives the full variable domain: NAGVMQNPRHLVRRRGQEARLRCSPMKGHSHVYWYRQLPEEGLKFMVYLQKENIIDESGMPKERFSAEFPKEGPSILRIQQVVRGDSAAYFCASSPSSPVAKNIQYFGAGTRLSVL.

V and J are TRBV19 and TRBJ1-3; 7 bases fit TRBD1. Germline V gene lookup returns CDR1 LNHDA and CDR2 SQIVND (reference sequence). The CDR3 is 13 amino acids. The junction had 0 bases not matched to a gene; V was cut back by 7 bases and J by 0 bases. Written as DNA, the CDR3 is TGTGCCAGTACAGGGGGCTCTGGAAACACCATATATTTT. This gives the protein CASTGGSGNTIYF.

This chain uses TRBV7-2 with TRBJ1-1; 8 nucleotides line up with TRBD1. Trimming cost V 5 bases and J 11 bases; bases outside gene matches: 10. This CDR3 is 13 amino acids long. CDR1 SGHTA and CDR2 FQGNSA come from the germline V gene. The CDR3 nucleotides read TGTGCCAGCAGCGCGCGGACAGGGACTATTGCTTTCTTT. Residues: CASSARTGTIAFF.

This clone occurred once. The chain employs TRBV7-2 and TRBJ2-3; 7 positions agree with TRBD2. Per the germline V gene, CDR1 is SGHTA and CDR2 is FQGNSA. The length of the CDR3 is 16 residues. J was trimmed by 4 bases and V by 1 base; bases with no gene match: 8. The CDR3 nucleotides read TGTGCCAGCAGCTTAGGAAGGTCGGGGGGTGCAGATACGCAGTATTTT. It is translated as CASSLGRSGGADTQYF.

Only one count was recorded for this clone. This sequence joins TRBV6-5 and TRBJ2-1; 11 positions agree with TRBD2. This CDR3 has 15 residues. Trimming at V came to 6 bases and at J to 2 bases, leaving 3 bases not matched to a gene. CDR1 and CDR2 from the germline V gene are MNHEY and SVGAGI. The chain's CDR3 is CASSRGLAAYNEQFF. The CDR3 DNA sequence: TGTGCCAGCAGCAGGGGACTAGCGGCCTACAATGAGCAGTTCTTC.

V and J are TRBV12-3 or TRBV12-4 and TRBJ2-1; tentatively, D is TRBD2 (5 bases). V lost 6 bases and J 10 bases, leaving 13 bases between the germline ends. This CDR3 is built from 12 residues. The CDR3 sequence is CASRAAPPEQFF. CDR3 in DNA: TGTGCCAGCAGAGCGGCCCCCCCCGAGCAGTTCTTC.

This chain uses TRBV20-1 with TRBJ2-4; D possibly corresponds to TRBD2 (6 bases). The CDR3 totals 15 residues. Germline CDR1 and CDR2: DFQATT and SNEGSKA (reference sequence). V was cut by 3 bases and J by 4 bases, with 16 bases left in between. CDR3 loop: CSASRGTATKNIQYF. Here the CDR3 DNA reads TGCAGTGCTAGTCGCGGGACCGCCACTAAAAACATTCAGTACTTC.

The chain is built from TRBV11-2 and TRBJ1-1; D is ambiguous. The V and J ends lost 3 bases and 3 bases respectively, with 8 bases between them. The CDR3 is 13 residues long. CDR1 is SGHAT, CDR2 FQNNGV, per germline. The CDR3 loop reads CASSFLRDTEAFF. DNA of the CDR3: TGTGCCAGCAGCTTTCTTCGGGACACTGAAGCTTTCTTT.

This clone was detected once. This chain uses TRBV6-5 with TRBJ1-4; no firm D call. Germline-derived CDR1 and CDR2 are MNHEY and SVGAGI. V gave up 2 bases and J gave up 8 bases, with 3 bases separating them. The CDR3 extends over 11 amino acids. The CDR3: CASSYEEKLFF. CDR3 coding DNA: TGTGCCAGCAGTTACGAAGAAAAACTGTTTTTT.

The chain has TRBV28 and TRBJ1-5; D is ambiguous. Trimming pared 6 bases from V and 0 bases from J, leaving 9 bases between. Germline CDR1 and CDR2: MDHEN and SYDVKM. The CDR3 is 14 residues long. In DNA form, the CDR3 reads TGTGCCAGCAGCCCGTGGGGTAGCAATCAGCCCCAGCATTTT. It specifies CASSPWGSNQPQHF. Drawing the rest from reference TRBV28 and TRBJ1-5, the complete variable domain is DVKVTQSSRYLVKRTGEKVFLECVQDMDHENMFWYRQDPGLGLRLIYFSYDVKMKEKGDIPEGYSVSREKKERFSLILESASTNQTSMYLCASSPWGSNQPQHFGDGTRLSIL.

J is TRBJ2-5 and V is TRBV12-5; D unresolved. The CDR3 is made up of 15 amino acids. Germline lookup yields CDR1 LGHNT and CDR2 FRNRAP. The V and J ends lost 0 bases and 5 bases respectively, with 13 bases between them. The DNA for the CDR3 is TGTGCTAGTGGTTTGGTGTCCGGGTTGGGCGAGACCCAGTACTTC. This translates into CASGLVSGLGETQYF.

The rearrangement joins TRBV7-9 to TRBJ2-5; 9 bases agree with TRBD1. The CDR3 has 16 amino acids. V gave up 5 bases and J gave up 3 bases; unmatched junction bases: 10. The germline CDR1 and CDR2 sequences are SEHNR and FQNEAQ (reference sequence). This CDR3 reads CASSARGQGWEETQYF. DNA of the CDR3: TGTGCCAGCAGCGCTCGGGGACAGGGATGGGAAGAGACCCAGTACTTC.

The chain uses TRBV25-1 and TRBJ2-7, with D possibly being TRBD1 or TRBD2 (7 bases each). Germline V gene sequence: CDR1 MGHDK, CDR2 SYGVNS. CDR3 length equals 13 residues. Trimming stripped 6 bases from V and 2 bases from J, with 11 bases between. For the CDR3, the DNA is TGTGCCAGCAGCAGGGGGGGAACCTACGAGCAGTACTTC. It translates to CASSRGGTYEQYF.

As to this clone: Other nucleotide sequences from this sample produce the same CDR3. J is TRBJ2-1 and V is TRBV20-1; D ambiguous. The germline CDR1 and CDR2 sequences are DFQATT and SNEGSKA (reference sequence). Trimming removed 6 bases from V and 7 bases from J, with 4 bases in between. There are 9 residues in the CDR3. The CDR3 reads CSASNEQFF. The DNA of the CDR3 is TGCAGTGCGAGTAATGAGCAGTTCTTC.

This chain connects TRBV7-2 to TRBJ2-7, with 10 bases aligning to TRBD1. V dropped 3 bases and J dropped 4; count of bases not matched to a gene: 6. The CDR3 totals 15 residues. CDR1 is SGHTA and CDR2 is FQGNSA in the germline V gene. CDR3 amino acids: CASSFGGQGIYEQYF. The CDR3 DNA reads as TGTGCCAGCAGCTTTGGGGGACAGGGGATATACGAGCAGTACTTC.

V usage is TRBV10-2 and J usage is TRBJ1-2; perhaps TRBD1 as D (5 bases). The germline V gene encodes CDR1 WSHSY and CDR2 SAAADI. V lost 0 bases to trimming and J lost 4 bases, with 9 bases between them. The CDR3 length is 14 residues. The CDR3 coding sequence is TGCGCCAGCAGTGAGTCGGGGACTGGCTATGGCTACACCTTC. Protein sequence: CASSESGTGYGYTF.

This chain links TRBV10-3 with TRBJ1-1; D not certain. The V and J ends lost 5 bases and 5 bases respectively, with 9 bases between them. CDR1 is ENHRY, CDR2 SYGVKD, per germline. This CDR3 has 12 amino acids. The CDR3 is CAISSQVTEAFF. The CDR3 DNA follows: TGTGCCATCAGTAGTCAGGTAACTGAAGCTTTCTTT.

The chain combines TRBV5-4 with TRBJ1-1, with no clear D. This CDR3 has 13 residues. Germline V gene lookup returns CDR1 SGHNT and CDR2 YYREEE (reference sequence). Between the trimmed V and J ends, which lost 2 bases and 1 base, there was a span of 6 bases. The CDR3 nucleotides read TGTGCCAGCAGCTTTGGGTGGAACACTGAAGCTTTCTTT. Translating it yields CASSFGWNTEAFF. Combining the CDR3 with reference TRBV5-4 and TRBJ1-1 gives the whole variable domain ETGVTQSPTHLIKTRGQQVTLRCSSQSGHNTVSWYQQALGQGPQFIFQYYREEENGRGNFPPRFSGLQFPNYSSELNVNALELDDSALYLCASSFGWNTEAFFGQGTRLTVV.

This chain uses TRBV2 with TRBJ2-7; no reliable D call. The V gene's germline CDR1 is SNHLY and CDR2 FYNNEI. The CDR3 loop spans 11 amino acids. The V gene lost 6 bases and the J gene lost 6 bases, with 9 bases spanning the gap. CDR3 amino acids: CASRGIAEQYF. DNA for the CDR3: TGTGCCAGCAGGGGTATCGCCGAGCAGTACTTC. Combining the CDR3 with reference TRBV2 and TRBJ2-7 gives the whole variable domain EPEVTQTPSHQVTQMGQEVILRCVPISNHLYFYWYRQILGQKVEFLVSFYNNEISEKSEIFDDQFSVERPDGSNFTLKIRSTKLEDSAMYFCASRGIAEQYFGPGTRLTVT.

The chain uses TRBV5-4 and TRBJ1-1; 7 nucleotides match TRBD1. From germline, CDR1 is SGHNT and CDR2 YYREEE (reference sequence). The CDR3 sequence is 14 residues long. V shed 4 bases and J 10 bases; nucleotides not matched to a gene: 13. This CDR3 reads CASSLPGTVRGAFF. CDR3 coding DNA: TGTGCCAGCAGCCTCCCCGGGACAGTACGCGGAGCTTTCTTT.

This clone was seen only once. The CDR3 DNA sequence: TGTGCCAGCAGTTTCTCCCTAGTATTGGGATACAATGAGCAGTTCTTC. It specifies CASSFSLVLGYNEQFF. This chain connects TRBV11-2 to TRBJ2-1; unclear D gene. Germline lookup yields CDR1 SGHAT and CDR2 FQNNGV. The ends were cut back, 6 bases at V and 4 bases at J, with 19 bases in the middle. The CDR3 spans 16 residues.

This chain connects TRBV12-5 to TRBJ1-5, with TRBD1 matching over 8 bases. CDR3 length: 20 amino acids. The V gene's germline CDR1 is LGHNT and CDR2 FRNRAP. The V and J ends lost 4 bases and 3 bases, in that order; junction bases with no gene match: 20. This CDR3 is CASGWVRGGTGDVFNQPQHF. The CDR3 nucleotides read TGTGCTAGTGGTTGGGTGAGGGGAGGGACAGGAGACGTTTTCAATCAGCCCCAGCATTTT.

The chain uses TRBV5-4 and TRBJ2-3; 11 bases agree with TRBD2. The CDR3 contains 18 residues. Unmatched junction bases numbered 10, after V lost 4 bases and J lost 0 bases. The germline V gene encodes CDR1 SGHNT and CDR2 YYREEE (reference sequence). The CDR3 DNA is TGTGCCAGCAGCAAGACAGGGCGACTAGCGGGGAGCACAGATACGCAGTATTTT. This encodes CASSKTGRLAGSTDTQYF.